Here is one TCR beta chain with its context. What it binds is unknown. This sample is drawn from a study of naive and memory T cell subsets. The library had UMIs added by 3' ligation of an oligonucleotide to TCR cDNA. RNA was extracted from more than 2 ml of whole blood of healthy adults. Cells were not sorted; total RNA input targeted roughly 1 to 1000 ng. Overall study results and limits: Potentially, T cell activation and differentiation skew this RNA-based measurement.

Ligated cDNA underwent four rounds of PCR with nested alpha and beta constant region primers and SP2. Reverse transcription of blood and skin TCR RNA was primed at alpha and beta constant regions. MiXCR, run by TCRdb on the 5' RACE reads, gives a single entry per CDR3 protein. The sample carries some 60,000 distinct CDR3 sequences, roughly 7.5% recorded once. Germline CDR1 is SQVTM and CDR2 is ANQGSEA. The germline V and J ends were trimmed by 0 bases and 8 bases, with 13 bases remaining between them. CDR3 length equals 13 residues. The TCR sequence derives from a female donor in good health. The chain recombines TRBV29-1 with TRBJ1-2; D unclear. The CDR3 region is CSVEDSGAVGYTF. The CDR3 DNA reads as TGCAGCGTTGAAGATTCGGGTGCGGTGGGCTACACCTTC.